These 29 T cell receptor beta chains originate from one sample sequenced in a study of T cells after yellow fever vaccination. TCRdb reprocessed the 5' RACE reads via MiXCR and lists one record per CDR3 protein. Here the sample spans around 610,000 distinct CDR3 sequences, approximately 13% being singletons. The material sequenced was PBMCs, taken on the day of the yellow fever booster vaccination. Receptor source: a man aged 25-45 years who received the YFV17D yellow fever vaccine.

The chain employs TRBV21-1 and TRBJ2-5. TRBV21-1 corresponds to a pseudogene. This CDR3 is 14 amino acids long. Here the CDR3 reads CARASGACQETQYF. The CDR3, as DNA: TGTGCCAGAGCCTCTGGTGCTTGCCAAGAGACCCAGTACTTC.

This clonotype was observed a few times. The V call is TRBV7-2, the J call TRBJ2-1; D gene unclear. The CDR3 contains 13 residues. V was shortened by 6 bases and J by 10 bases, with 16 bases between the two germline ends. Germline V gives CDR1 SGHTA, CDR2 FQGNSA. CDR3 amino acids: CASRPTPSGEQFF. The CDR3 DNA sequence: TGTGCCAGCAGACCGACTCCTTCTGGGGAGCAGTTCTTC.

The chain combines TRBV15 with TRBJ2-7, with 7 bases aligning to TRBD1. The CDR3 length is 15 residues. Germline V gene lookup returns CDR1 LNHNV and CDR2 YYDKDF (reference sequence). V gave up 1 base and J gave up 5 bases; unmatched junction bases: 8. CDR3 nucleotides: TGTGCCACCAGCAGAGTGGTAACAGGGGTGGACGAGCAGTACTTC. Protein product: CATSRVVTGVDEQYF.

This chain links TRBV6-1 with TRBJ2-1; 7 bases agree with TRBD2. The length of the CDR3 is 17 residues. The junction had 20 bases not matched to a gene; V was cut back by 6 bases and J by 9 bases. Germline V gene data show CDR1 as MNHNS and CDR2 as SASEGT. The CDR3 nucleotides read TGTGCCAGCAGCCCCCTCGCTCTAGCGGCACCCACCGGTGAGCAGTTCTTC. Translating gives CASSPLALAAPTGEQFF.

This clonotype was seen many times. The chain has TRBV28 and TRBJ2-7, with 9 bases matching TRBD2. The CDR3 has 17 residues. Germline CDR1 and CDR2: MDHEN and SYDVKM. J gave up 3 bases and V 4 bases, and 13 bases lay outside the gene matches. CDR3 sequence (DNA): TGTGCCAGCAGTTCCCCTATAGCGGGAGACAGAGGCTACGAGCAGTACTTC. Encoded protein: CASSSPIAGDRGYEQYF.

This clonotype was observed a few times. The chain employs TRBV6-2 or TRBV6-3 and TRBJ2-7, with 7 bases lining up with TRBD2. There are 15 residues in the CDR3. With V trimmed by 0 bases and J by 2 bases, 4 bases remained unmatched. Germline CDR1 MNHEY, CDR2 SVGEGT. CDR3 residues: CASSYSPGGPYEQYF. The CDR3 nucleotides are TGTGCCAGCAGTTACTCGCCGGGGGGTCCCTACGAGCAGTACTTC.

The chain joins TRBV6-1 to TRBJ2-7; possible D gene TRBD2, 5 bases. CDR3 length: 14 residues. Germline CDR1 and CDR2: MNHNS and SASEGT. V lost 4 bases and J lost 0, with 10 bases in between. The CDR3 DNA is TGTGCCAGCAGTGTTGGTGGGAGCTCCTACGAGCAGTACTTC. It encodes CASSVGGSSYEQYF.

The chain joins TRBV29-1 to TRBJ2-3; the D is unclear. Trimming took off 2 bases at V and 1 base at J, with 4 bases between the two ends. The CDR3 loop spans 12 amino acids. Germline loops: CDR1 SQVTM, CDR2 ANQGSEA. The CDR3 sequence is CSVELGTDTQYF. In DNA, the CDR3 is TGCAGCGTTGAACTGGGCACAGATACGCAGTATTTT.

J is TRBJ1-2 and V is TRBV20-1, with D tentatively TRBD1 (5 bases). The CDR3 loop spans 14 amino acids. CDR1 is DFQATT, CDR2 SNEGSKA, per germline (reference sequence). The germline V and J ends were trimmed by 3 bases and 0 bases, with 11 bases remaining between them. CDR3 residues: CSASLGDTNYGYTF. The CDR3 DNA follows: TGCAGTGCTAGCCTAGGGGATACTAACTATGGCTACACCTTC.

This clonotype was picked up a small number of times. The chain recombines TRBV28 with TRBJ1-5; D gene uncertain. Looked up from germline, CDR1 is MDHEN and CDR2 is SYDVKM. Between the trimmed V and J ends, which lost 5 bases and 0 bases, there was a span of 8 bases. The CDR3 consists of 14 residues. The CDR3 protein is CASSPFHSNQPQHF. In nucleotides, the CDR3 is TGTGCCAGCAGTCCCTTTCATAGCAATCAGCCCCAGCATTTT. Full variable domain (missing parts from reference TRBV28 and TRBJ1-5): DVKVTQSSRYLVKRTGEKVFLECVQDMDHENMFWYRQDPGLGLRLIYFSYDVKMKEKGDIPEGYSVSREKKERFSLILESASTNQTSMYLCASSPFHSNQPQHFGDGTRLSIL.

This clonotype came up a few times. CDR3 in DNA: TGTGCCAGCAGCCCCCGTCGCGAGGGGCTCTGGGAGACCCAGTACTTC. Amino acids: CASSPRREGLWETQYF. This chain connects TRBV5-4 to TRBJ2-5; D possibly uses TRBD1 or TRBD2 (5 bases each). Germline lookup yields CDR1 SGHNT and CDR2 YYREEE (reference sequence). V was cut by 4 bases and J by 5 bases, with 21 bases left in between. The CDR3 is made up of 16 amino acids.

This clonotype was seen a handful of times. This sequence joins TRBV5-1 and TRBJ2-3; 12 bases line up with TRBD1. The CDR3 is made up of 15 amino acids. Germline V gene sequence: CDR1 SGHRS, CDR2 YFSETQ. V was pared by 2 bases and J by 4 bases, with 2 bases of the junction left unmatched. CDR3 coding DNA: TGCGCCAGCAGCTTCGGGACAGGGGGCCCAGATACGCAGTATTTT. This translates into CASSFGTGGPDTQYF.

This chain links TRBV20-1 with TRBJ2-5; no firm D call. Per the germline V gene, CDR1 is DFQATT and CDR2 is SNEGSKA (reference sequence). The V end was cut by 5 bases, the J end by 7 bases, with 14 bases between. The CDR3 sequence is 12 residues long. The CDR3 bases are TGCAGTGCTCTACAGCAGGACGTGACCCAGTACTTC. Translating it yields CSALQQDVTQYF.

This clonotype showed up many times. The chain uses TRBV7-8 and TRBJ2-7, with D possibly being TRBD1 (7 bases). This CDR3 has 14 residues. Trimming left V 5 bases short and J 2 bases short, with 13 bases between. Germline CDR1 reads SGHVS; CDR2 reads FQNEAQ. The CDR3 coding sequence is TGTGCCAGCAGCCAGGGGGGATCCACCTACGAGCAGTACTTC. It yields the protein CASSQGGSTYEQYF.

The chain combines TRBV27 with TRBJ2-7; the match to TRBD1 covers 7 bases. This CDR3 comprises 17 residues. Germline CDR1 and CDR2: MNHEY and SMNVEV (reference sequence). With V trimmed by 6 bases and J by 2 bases, 16 bases remained unmatched. CDR3 sequence reads: CASSPTGAPYSPYEQYF. The CDR3, as DNA: TGTGCCAGCAGCCCCACAGGGGCCCCCTACTCACCCTACGAGCAGTACTTC.

This clonotype came up a few times. J is TRBJ2-7 and V is TRBV20-1, with D possibly TRBD1 on 5 matching bases. The CDR3 has 13 residues. V was pared by 5 bases and J by 6 bases, with 17 bases between. Germline V lookup: CDR1 DFQATT, CDR2 SNEGSKA (reference sequence). The CDR3 loop reads CSAPPGNTGEQYF. In DNA form, the CDR3 reads TGCAGTGCTCCCCCAGGGAACACTGGCGAGCAGTACTTC.

This chain uses TRBV3-1 with TRBJ2-6, with D possibly matching TRBD1 (5 bases). The germline V and J ends were trimmed by 1 base and 0 bases, with 13 bases remaining between them. Germline-derived CDR1 and CDR2 are LGHDT and YNNKEL (reference sequence). This CDR3 comprises 18 residues. The CDR3 DNA follows: TGTGCCAGCAGCCAAGGAAGGGGCCCCTTCTCTGGGGCCAACGTCCTGACTTTC. This translates into CASSQGRGPFSGANVLTF.

This clonotype was counted between two and nine times. The genes are TRBV6-2 or TRBV6-3 and TRBJ1-4, with D uncertain. The V end lost 5 bases, the J end lost 8 bases, and 9 bases lay between the germline ends. The length of the CDR3 is 12 residues. Germline CDR1 and CDR2: MNHEY and SVGEGT. The DNA of the CDR3 is TGTGCCAGCAGTCAAGACCCCGAAAAACTGTTTTTT. It is translated as CASSQDPEKLFF.

This clonotype was picked up many times. The rearrangement links TRBV12-3 or TRBV12-4 to TRBJ2-3; 15 nucleotides align to TRBD2. With V trimmed by 3 bases and J by 5 bases, 0 bases remained unmatched. This CDR3 has 15 residues. The CDR3 DNA follows: TGTGCCAGCAGTTTGGGACTAGCGGGAGGAGATACGCAGTATTTT. Translation gives CASSLGLAGGDTQYF.

The chain links TRBV3-1 to TRBJ1-2; unclear D gene. Trimming stripped 1 base from V and 0 bases from J, with 12 bases between. The length of the CDR3 is 16 residues. Looked up from germline, CDR1 is LGHDT and CDR2 is YNNKEL (reference sequence). The CDR3 spells CASSQGLARANYGYTF. The CDR3 region has the DNA TGTGCCAGCAGCCAAGGACTGGCCAGAGCTAACTATGGCTACACCTTC.

This clonotype occurred many times. CDR3: CASSPSPSGSSYEQYF. The CDR3 DNA reads as TGCGCCAGCAGCCCCTCTCCGAGCGGGAGCTCCTACGAGCAGTACTTC. This chain connects TRBV5-1 to TRBJ2-7; TRBD2 matches at 8 bases. This CDR3 has 16 residues. The V segment lost 4 bases and the J segment 0 bases; nucleotides outside the gene matches: 9. Germline-derived CDR1 and CDR2 are SGHRS and YFSETQ.

This clonotype turned up a few times. The V call is TRBV7-2, the J call TRBJ1-6; no clear D gene. V lost 1 base and J lost 14, with 6 bases in between. Germline assignment: CDR1 SGHTA and CDR2 FQGNSA. This CDR3 spans 11 amino acids. The CDR3 DNA reads TGTGCCAGCAGCTTAGAAGTCACCCTCCACTTT. Its protein product is CASSLEVTLHF.

This clonotype was seen only a few times. The CDR3 sequence is CASSFLQASADTQYF. The CDR3 DNA reads TGTGCCAGCAGCTTTTTACAGGCAAGCGCAGATACGCAGTATTTT. This chain uses TRBV7-9 with TRBJ2-3; weak D call: TRBD1 (5 bases). The germline V gene encodes CDR1 SEHNR and CDR2 FQNEAQ (reference sequence). Deletions cut 3 bases from V and 4 bases from J, with 14 bases between. The CDR3 covers 15 residues.

The J gene is TRBJ2-6, the V gene TRBV27; D remains ambiguous. V was shortened by 6 bases and J by 0 bases, with 15 bases between the two germline ends. CDR1 is MNHEY and CDR2 is SMNVEV in the germline V gene (reference sequence). This CDR3 is built from 17 residues. DNA of the CDR3: TGTGCCAGCAGCGGTGGCAGGTTAACCTCTGGGGCCAACGTCCTGACTTTC. Amino acids: CASSGGRLTSGANVLTF.

This chain joins TRBV7-8 and TRBJ2-1; either TRBD1 or TRBD2 may supply D (5 bases each). The CDR3 has 11 amino acids. The germline CDR1 and CDR2 sequences are SGHVS and FQNEAQ. The V end was cut by 7 bases, the J end by 10 bases, with 11 bases between. This CDR3 reads CASNSGREQFF. In DNA form, the CDR3 reads TGTGCCAGCAATTCGGGGCGGGAGCAGTTCTTC.

The sample holds many counts of this clonotype. J is TRBJ1-4 and V is TRBV5-1, with D possibly being TRBD1 (6 bases). The CDR3 is 16 amino acids. The V end was cut by 4 bases, the J end by 5 bases, with 18 bases between. Germline V gene lookup returns CDR1 SGHRS and CDR2 YFSETQ. The CDR3 DNA reads as TGCGCCAGCAGCCTCAAGCCGGGACACAGGAATGAAAAACTGTTTTTT. This gives the protein CASSLKPGHRNEKLFF.

V is TRBV20-1 and J is TRBJ2-7; 12 bases agree with TRBD2. Germline lookup yields CDR1 DFQATT and CDR2 SNEGSKA (reference sequence). This CDR3 region has 12 residues. With V trimmed by 7 bases and J by 4 bases, 2 bases remained unmatched. CDR3 bases: TGCAGTGGACTAGCGGGAGTTTACGAGCAGTACTTC. Translation: CSGLAGVYEQYF.

A few counts support this clonotype. This chain joins TRBV7-2 and TRBJ2-5; D is unresolved. The ends were cut back, 3 bases at V and 6 bases at J, with 8 bases in the middle. This CDR3 spans 12 amino acids. Germline V gene data show CDR1 as SGHTA and CDR2 as FQGNSA. The DNA of the CDR3 is TGTGCCAGCAGCTTGGTCAGGAAGACCCAGTACTTC. This translates into CASSLVRKTQYF.

Ten or more counts support this clonotype. This rearrangement joins TRBV5-1 to TRBJ2-1; TRBD2 aligns across 8 bases. CDR1 and CDR2 (germline): SGHRS, YFSETQ. The V segment lost 5 bases and the J segment 2 bases; nucleotides outside the gene matches: 0. This CDR3 has 13 amino acids. CDR3 nucleotide sequence: TGCGCCAGCAGACTAGCGGCCTACAATGAGCAGTTCTTC. It codes for CASRLAAYNEQFF.